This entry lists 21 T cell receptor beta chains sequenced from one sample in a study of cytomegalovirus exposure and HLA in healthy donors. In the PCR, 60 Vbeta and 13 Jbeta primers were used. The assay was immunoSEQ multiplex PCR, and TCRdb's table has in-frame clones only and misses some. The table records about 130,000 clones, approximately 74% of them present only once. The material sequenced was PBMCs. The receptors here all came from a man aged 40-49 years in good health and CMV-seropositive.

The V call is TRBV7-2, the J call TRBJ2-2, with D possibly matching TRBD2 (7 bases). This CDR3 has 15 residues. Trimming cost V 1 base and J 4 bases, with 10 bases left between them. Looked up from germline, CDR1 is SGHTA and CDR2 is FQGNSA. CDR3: CASSLGRGPTGELFF. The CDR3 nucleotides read TGTGCCAGCAGCTTAGGGCGGGGGCCCACCGGGGAGCTGTTTTTT.

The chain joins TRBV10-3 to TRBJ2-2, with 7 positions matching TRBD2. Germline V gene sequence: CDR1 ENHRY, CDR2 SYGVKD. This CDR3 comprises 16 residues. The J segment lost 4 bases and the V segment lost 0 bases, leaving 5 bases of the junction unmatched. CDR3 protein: CAISESAGRGTGELFF. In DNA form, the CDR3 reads TGTGCCATCAGTGAGTCGGCAGGGAGGGGCACCGGGGAGCTGTTTTTT.

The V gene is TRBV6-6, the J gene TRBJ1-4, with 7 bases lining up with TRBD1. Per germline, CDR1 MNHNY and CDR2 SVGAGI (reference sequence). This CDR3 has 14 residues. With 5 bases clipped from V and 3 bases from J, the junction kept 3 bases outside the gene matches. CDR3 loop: CASSIRGANEKLFF. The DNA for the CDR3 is TGTGCCAGCAGTATCAGGGGGGCTAATGAAAAACTGTTTTTT.

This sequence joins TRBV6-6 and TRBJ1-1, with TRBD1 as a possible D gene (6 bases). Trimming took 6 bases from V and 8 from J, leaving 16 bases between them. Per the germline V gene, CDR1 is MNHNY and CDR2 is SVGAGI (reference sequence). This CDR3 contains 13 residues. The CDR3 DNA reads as TGTGCCAGCAGGGAAAACAGGGTTGTAGAAGCTTTCTTT. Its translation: CASRENRVVEAFF.

The CDR3 DNA sequence: TGTGCCAGCAGCCGCGGGGGGTTTGGAAACACCATATATTTT. Protein product: CASSRGGFGNTIYF. The chain carries TRBV11-3 and TRBJ1-3, with D perhaps TRBD1 (5 bases). Trimming removed 5 bases from V and 3 bases from J, with 11 bases in between. Germline V gene data show CDR1 as SGHNT and CDR2 as YENEEA. The CDR3 has 14 amino acids.

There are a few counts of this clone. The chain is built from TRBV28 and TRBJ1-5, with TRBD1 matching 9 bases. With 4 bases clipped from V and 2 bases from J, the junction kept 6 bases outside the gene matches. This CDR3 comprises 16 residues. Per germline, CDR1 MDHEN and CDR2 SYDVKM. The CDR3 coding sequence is TGTGCCAGCAGTTCGGGGGGGGACAGGGGCAATCAGCCCCAGCATTTT. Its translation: CASSSGGDRGNQPQHF.

CDR3 in amino acids: CASSPGPGTGIGYEQFF. CDR3 DNA sequence: TGTGCCAGCAGTCCCGGGCCCGGGACAGGGATCGGCTATGAGCAGTTCTTC. The chain links TRBV27 to TRBJ2-1; 9 nucleotides agree with TRBD1. The J segment lost 8 bases and the V segment lost 5 bases, leaving 16 bases of the junction unmatched. CDR3 size: 17 residues. From germline, CDR1 is MNHEY and CDR2 SMNVEV (reference sequence).

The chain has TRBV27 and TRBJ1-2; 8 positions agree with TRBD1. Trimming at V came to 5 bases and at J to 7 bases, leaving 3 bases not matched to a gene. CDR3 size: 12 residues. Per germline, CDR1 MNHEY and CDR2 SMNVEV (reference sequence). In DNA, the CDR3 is TGTGCCAGCAGTAGGACAGGGTGTGGCTACACCTTC. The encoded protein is CASSRTGCGYTF.

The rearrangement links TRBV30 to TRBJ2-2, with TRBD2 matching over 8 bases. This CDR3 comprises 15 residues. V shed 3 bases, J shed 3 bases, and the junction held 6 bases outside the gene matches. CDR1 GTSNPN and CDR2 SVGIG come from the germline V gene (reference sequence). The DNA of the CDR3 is TGTGCCTGGAGGCCGGGAGGGGTCCACACCGGGGAGCTGTTTTTT. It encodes CAWRPGGVHTGELFF.

In DNA form, the CDR3 reads TGTGCCAGCAGTTCCGGGACAGTAAGCAATCAGCCCCAGCATTTT. This sequence encodes CASSSGTVSNQPQHF. The gene calls are TRBV9 and TRBJ1-5; 7 nucleotides match TRBD1. The CDR3 extends over 15 amino acids. Germline lookup yields CDR1 SGDLS and CDR2 YYNGEE. The V gene end was trimmed by 5 bases and the J gene end by 1 base; junction bases not matched to a gene: 6.

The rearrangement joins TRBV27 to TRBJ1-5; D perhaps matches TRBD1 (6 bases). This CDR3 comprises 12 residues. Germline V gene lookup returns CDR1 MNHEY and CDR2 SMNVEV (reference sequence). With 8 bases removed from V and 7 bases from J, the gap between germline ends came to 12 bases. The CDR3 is CASGATGQPQHF. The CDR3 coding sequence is TGTGCCAGCGGCGCGACAGGCCAGCCCCAGCATTTT.

The CDR3, as DNA: TGTGCCAGCAGTTCCCTAAGGGGCGGGGGGGAGGGCATTCCCGCCAACAATGAGCAGTTCTTC. Protein: CASSSLRGGGEGIPANNEQFF. This sequence joins TRBV27 and TRBJ2-1, with 9 bases lining up with TRBD2. V was clipped by 4 bases and J by 5 bases; unmatched bases: 24. Germline-derived CDR1 and CDR2 are MNHEY and SMNVEV (reference sequence). This CDR3 has 21 amino acids.

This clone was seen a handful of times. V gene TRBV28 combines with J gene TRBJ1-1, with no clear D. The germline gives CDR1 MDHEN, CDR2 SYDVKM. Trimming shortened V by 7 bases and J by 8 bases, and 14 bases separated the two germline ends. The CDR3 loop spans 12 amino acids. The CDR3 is CASTFRHGEAFF. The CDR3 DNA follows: TGTGCCAGCACCTTCCGACATGGGGAAGCTTTCTTT.

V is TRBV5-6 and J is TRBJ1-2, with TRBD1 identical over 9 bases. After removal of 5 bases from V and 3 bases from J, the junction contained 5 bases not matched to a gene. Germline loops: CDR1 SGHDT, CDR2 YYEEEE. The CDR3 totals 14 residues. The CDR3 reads CASRPTGGYYGYTF. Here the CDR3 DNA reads TGTGCCAGCAGACCTACAGGGGGCTACTATGGCTACACCTTC.

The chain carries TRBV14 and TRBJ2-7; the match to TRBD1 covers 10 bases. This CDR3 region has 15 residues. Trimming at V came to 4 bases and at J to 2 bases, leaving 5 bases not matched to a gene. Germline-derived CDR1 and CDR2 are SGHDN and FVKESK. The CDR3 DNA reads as TGTGCCAGCAGCCCGGGACAGGGGTTACCCTACGAGCAGTACTTC. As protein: CASSPGQGLPYEQYF.

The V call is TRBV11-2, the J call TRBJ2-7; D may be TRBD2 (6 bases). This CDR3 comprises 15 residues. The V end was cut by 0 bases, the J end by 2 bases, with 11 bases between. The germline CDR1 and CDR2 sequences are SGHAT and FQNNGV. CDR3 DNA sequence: TGTGCCAGCAGCTTAGATAAACCGGGGGCCTACGAGCAGTACTTC. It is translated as CASSLDKPGAYEQYF.

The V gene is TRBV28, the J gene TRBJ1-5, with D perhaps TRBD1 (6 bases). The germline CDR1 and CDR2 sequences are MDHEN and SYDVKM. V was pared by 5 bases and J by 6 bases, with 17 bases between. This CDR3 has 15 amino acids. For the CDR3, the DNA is TGTGCCAGCAGTCAGGGGCCCGGGAGGGGTCAGCCCCAGCATTTT. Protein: CASSQGPGRGQPQHF. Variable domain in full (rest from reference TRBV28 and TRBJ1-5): DVKVTQSSRYLVKRTGEKVFLECVQDMDHENMFWYRQDPGLGLRLIYFSYDVKMKEKGDIPEGYSVSREKKERFSLILESASTNQTSMYLCASSQGPGRGQPQHFGDGTRLSIL.

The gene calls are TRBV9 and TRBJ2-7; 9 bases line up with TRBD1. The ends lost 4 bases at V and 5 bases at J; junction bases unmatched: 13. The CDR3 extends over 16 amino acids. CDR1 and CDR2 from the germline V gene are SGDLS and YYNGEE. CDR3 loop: CASSSHPPGQGHEQYF. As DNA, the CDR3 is TGTGCCAGCAGCTCCCATCCGCCGGGACAGGGCCACGAGCAGTACTTC. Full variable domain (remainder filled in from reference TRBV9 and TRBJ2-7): DSGVTQTPKHLITATGQRVTLRCSPRSGDLSVYWYQQSLDQGLQFLIQYYNGEERAKGNILERFSAQQFPDLHSELNLSSLELGDSALYFCASSSHPPGQGHEQYFGPGTRLTVT.

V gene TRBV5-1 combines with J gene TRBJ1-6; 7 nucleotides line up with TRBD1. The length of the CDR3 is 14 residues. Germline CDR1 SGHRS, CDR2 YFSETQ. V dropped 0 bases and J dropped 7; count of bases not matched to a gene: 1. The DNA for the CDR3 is TGCGCCAGCAGCTTGGAGACAGGGAATTCACCCCTCCACTTT. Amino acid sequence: CASSLETGNSPLHF.

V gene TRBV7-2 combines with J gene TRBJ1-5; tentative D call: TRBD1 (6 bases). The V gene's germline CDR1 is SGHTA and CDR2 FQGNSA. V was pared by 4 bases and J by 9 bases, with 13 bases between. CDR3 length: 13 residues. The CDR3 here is CASSSGVQRPQHF. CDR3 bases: TGTGCCAGCAGCTCAGGGGTCCAGAGGCCCCAGCATTTT.

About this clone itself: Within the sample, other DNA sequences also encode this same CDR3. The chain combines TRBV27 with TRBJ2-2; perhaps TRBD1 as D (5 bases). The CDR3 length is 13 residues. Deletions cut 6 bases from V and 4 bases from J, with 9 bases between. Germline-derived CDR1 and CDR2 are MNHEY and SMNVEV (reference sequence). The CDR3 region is CASSLGRTGELFF. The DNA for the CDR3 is TGTGCCAGCAGCTTGGGGCGCACCGGGGAGCTGTTTTTT.